These 29 T cell receptor beta chains came from one sample sequenced in a study of T cell changes during pregnancy in multiple sclerosis. The repertoire was sequenced with immunoSEQ multiplex PCR; TCRdb's copy has only in-frame clones and lacks some. The data show more than 85,000 clones, about 92% seen once. Sequences were derived from peripheral blood, sampled in the second trimester of pregnancy. Source of these receptors: a female donor with multiple sclerosis, enrolled in a pregnancy study.

V usage is TRBV2 and J usage is TRBJ2-1, with 12 bases aligning to TRBD2. V shed 7 bases, J shed 15 bases, and the junction held 10 bases outside the gene matches. This CDR3 has 13 amino acids. Germline V gene data show CDR1 as SNHLY and CDR2 as FYNNEI. In DNA, the CDR3 is TGTGCCAGCATCCAGGGACTAGCGGGCCCGGCGTTCTTC. It specifies CASIQGLAGPAFF.

This chain joins TRBV6-1 and TRBJ1-2; 11 bases match TRBD1. V dropped 10 bases and J dropped 5; count of bases not matched to a gene: 9. Germline loops: CDR1 MNHNS, CDR2 SASEGT. This CDR3 is 14 amino acids long. The CDR3 here is CAIGRDRGLYGYTF. Written as DNA, the CDR3 is TGTGCCATCGGAAGGGACAGGGGGTTATATGGCTACACCTTC.

V is TRBV7-8 and J is TRBJ1-5, with 7 bases lining up with TRBD1. CDR1 and CDR2 (germline): SGHVS, FQNEAQ. CDR3 size: 15 residues. Germline trimming cut 5 bases from V and 1 base from J; bases unmatched to any gene: 5. The CDR3 sequence is CASSPWTGSNQPQHF. As DNA, the CDR3 is TGTGCCAGCAGCCCGTGGACAGGCAGCAATCAGCCCCAGCATTTT.

The chain has TRBV5-6 and TRBJ1-2; TRBD1 agrees at 9 bases. V was pared by 2 bases and J by 4 bases, with 6 bases of the junction left unmatched. Germline CDR1 reads SGHDT; CDR2 reads YYEEEE. The CDR3 sequence is 15 residues long. CDR3 DNA: TGTGCCAGCAGCTTACGACAGGGGGTAGGCTATGGCTACACCTTC. Amino acids: CASSLRQGVGYGYTF.

J is TRBJ2-1 and V is TRBV27; 9 bases are a match to TRBD2. V shed 5 bases, J shed 2 bases, and the junction held 7 bases outside the gene matches. Germline CDR1 MNHEY, CDR2 SMNVEV (reference sequence). The CDR3 loop spans 16 amino acids. The CDR3 sequence: CASSPPGLAPYNEQFF. The CDR3, as DNA: TGTGCCAGCAGTCCCCCCGGACTAGCGCCCTACAATGAGCAGTTCTTC.

Here the CDR3 reads CASSPNRNTEAFF. Written as DNA, the CDR3 is TGTGCCAGCAGTCCGAACAGGAACACTGAAGCTTTCTTT. V usage is TRBV6-5 and J usage is TRBJ1-1; no clear D. The CDR3 has 13 residues. Germline CDR1 and CDR2: MNHEY and SVGAGI. V was clipped by 5 bases and J by 1 base, with 8 bases between them.

CDR3 amino acids: CASSPGQISSGNTIYF. CDR3 in DNA: TGCGCCAGCAGCCCCGGACAGATTAGCTCTGGAAACACCATATATTTT. The chain joins TRBV5-1 to TRBJ1-3; D perhaps matches TRBD1 (6 bases). Germline CDR1 reads SGHRS; CDR2 reads YFSETQ. CDR3 size: 16 residues. V was clipped by 4 bases and J by 0 bases, with 14 bases between them.

V is TRBV7-6 and J is TRBJ1-1, with D possibly TRBD1 on 5 matching bases. This CDR3 has 14 amino acids. Germline CDR1 SGHVS, CDR2 FNYEAQ. The V end lost 7 bases, the J end lost 1 base, and 13 bases lay between the germline ends. Here the CDR3 DNA reads TGTGCCAGCACCCCCGGGGGGTCGAACACTGAAGCTTTCTTT. This encodes CASTPGGSNTEAFF.

This chain connects TRBV18 to TRBJ2-1, with D uncertain. V was shortened by 3 bases and J by 2 bases, with 8 bases between the two germline ends. The CDR3 consists of 14 residues. The germline gives CDR1 KGHSH, CDR2 LQKENI. The CDR3, as DNA: TGTGCCAGCTCACCTATCAGTACCTACAATGAGCAGTTCTTC. Its protein is CASSPISTYNEQFF.

The chain joins TRBV27 to TRBJ2-5; 12 bases map to TRBD2. V was pared by 0 bases and J by 5 bases, with 4 bases of the junction left unmatched. This CDR3 is built from 16 residues. Germline values: CDR1 MNHEY, CDR2 SMNVEV (reference sequence). In nucleotides, the CDR3 is TGTGCCAGCAGTTTATCGGGTACTAGCGGGAGGGAGACCCAGTACTTC. It translates to CASSLSGTSGRETQYF.

The chain combines TRBV4-1 with TRBJ2-2; D is possibly TRBD1 (5 bases). Germline V gives CDR1 MGHRA, CDR2 YSYEKL. The CDR3 has 15 residues. V dropped 2 bases and J dropped 4 bases, with 11 bases sitting between them. CDR3 in amino acids: CASSQLAGRTGELFF. CDR3 in DNA: TGCGCCAGCAGCCAACTCGCAGGGCGCACCGGGGAGCTGTTTTTT.

This chain links TRBV6-4 with TRBJ2-2, with D uncertain. V dropped 0 bases and J dropped 4 bases, with 9 bases sitting between them. The length of the CDR3 is 15 residues. Germline CDR1 MRHNA, CDR2 SNTAGT. DNA for the CDR3: TGTGCCAGCAGTGACTCGTTCGCGAGCACCGGGGAGCTGTTTTTT. As protein: CASSDSFASTGELFF.

The chain couples TRBV27 to TRBJ1-1; D remains unclear. Trimming removed 1 base from V and 3 bases from J, with 15 bases in between. Germline V CDR1 and CDR2: MNHEY, SMNVEV (reference sequence). The CDR3 totals 16 residues. The CDR3 DNA reads as TGTGCCAGCAGTTTATACGGACTGCGGACTGACACTGAAGCTTTCTTT. Translated: CASSLYGLRTDTEAFF.

This chain connects TRBV28 to TRBJ2-7; 7 bases map to TRBD2. The CDR3 is made up of 14 amino acids. V lost 5 bases, J lost 5 bases, and 9 bases stayed unmatched. Looked up from germline, CDR1 is MDHEN and CDR2 is SYDVKM. The CDR3 nucleotides read TGTGCCAGCAGTAGACTAGCCAGCACACACGAGCAGTACTTC. Its protein product is CASSRLASTHEQYF. Supplemented by reference TRBV28 and TRBJ2-7, the full variable domain reads DVKVTQSSRYLVKRTGEKVFLECVQDMDHENMFWYRQDPGLGLRLIYFSYDVKMKEKGDIPEGYSVSREKKERFSLILESASTNQTSMYLCASSRLASTHEQYFGPGTRLTVT.

The chain has TRBV5-4 and TRBJ1-4, with D unclear. In germline, CDR1 is SGHNT, CDR2 YYREEE (reference sequence). Trimming cost V 0 bases and J 4 bases, with 10 bases left between them. CDR3 length equals 15 residues. CDR3 amino acids: CASSLGGGNNEKLFF. The CDR3 DNA reads as TGTGCCAGCAGCTTGGGGGGAGGCAATAATGAAAAACTGTTTTTT.

The chain recombines TRBV6-5 with TRBJ1-1; maybe TRBD1 (5 bases). V lost 5 bases and J lost 5, with 9 bases in between. Germline CDR1 MNHEY, CDR2 SVGAGI. The CDR3 has 12 residues. CDR3 sequence: CASSPGGTEAFF. The CDR3 region has the DNA TGTGCCAGCAGTCCCGGGGGGACTGAAGCTTTCTTT.

This chain uses TRBV28 with TRBJ2-6; D not certain. CDR1 and CDR2 from the germline V gene are MDHEN and SYDVKM. Trimming took off 3 bases at V and 4 bases at J, with 7 bases between the two ends. The CDR3 sequence is 14 residues long. The CDR3 spells CASSLSYGANVLTF. The CDR3 DNA is TGTGCCAGCAGTTTGAGTTACGGGGCCAACGTCCTGACTTTC.

This clone occurred a few times. Distinct nucleotide sequences in the sample also encode this CDR3. The chain joins TRBV4-1 to TRBJ1-1; no definite D call. The CDR3 sequence is 14 residues long. Trimming left V 0 bases short and J 1 base short, with 6 bases between. Germline CDR1 and CDR2: MGHRA and YSYEKL. CDR3 loop: CASSQEAGNTEAFF. The CDR3 region has the DNA TGCGCCAGCAGCCAAGAAGCGGGGAACACTGAAGCTTTCTTT.

The chain carries TRBV11-2 and TRBJ1-6; D unresolved. This CDR3 comprises 15 residues. The germline CDR1 and CDR2 sequences are SGHAT and FQNNGV. V shed 5 bases and J shed 0 bases, with 8 bases lying between them. Written as DNA, the CDR3 is TGTGCCAGCAGCCGGGTTTACTCCTATAATTCACCCCTCCACTTT. This gives the protein CASSRVYSYNSPLHF.

This chain links TRBV5-6 with TRBJ2-3; tentatively, D is TRBD2 (6 bases). The V gene's germline CDR1 is SGHDT and CDR2 YYEEEE. The CDR3 has 15 residues. Trimming removed 1 base from V and 2 bases from J, with 11 bases in between. CDR3 amino acids: CASSLLGEDTDTQYF. Here the CDR3 DNA reads TGTGCCAGCAGCTTGTTGGGGGAGGACACAGATACGCAGTATTTT.

The rearrangement uses TRBV6-6 and TRBJ2-3; no clear D gene. The CDR3 is 12 residues long. Germline CDR1 and CDR2: MNHNY and SVGAGI (reference sequence). Between the trimmed V and J ends, which lost 6 bases and 2 bases, there was a span of 6 bases. CDR3 sequence reads: CASSSLTDTQYF. Written as DNA, the CDR3 is TGTGCCAGCAGCTCACTCACAGATACGCAGTATTTT.

On this clone: This CDR3 is also generated by other DNA sequences in the sample. The CDR3 sequence is CASSVGGRETQYF. DNA of the CDR3: TGTGCCAGCAGCGTAGGCGGTAGGGAGACCCAGTACTTC. The chain has TRBV9 and TRBJ2-5; unclear D gene. Germline V lookup: CDR1 SGDLS, CDR2 YYNGEE. The CDR3 runs to 13 residues. Trimming removed 0 bases at V and 5 bases at J, with 8 bases between.

V usage is TRBV9 and J usage is TRBJ2-2; D is unresolved. Trimming removed 0 bases at V and 1 base at J, with 13 bases between. CDR1 and CDR2 from the germline V gene are SGDLS and YYNGEE. The CDR3 has 17 residues. The CDR3 DNA sequence: TGTGCCAGCAGCGTAGTGGCAGATCCAAGGAACACCGGGGAGCTGTTTTTT. It specifies CASSVVADPRNTGELFF.

A single count supports this clone. The chain couples TRBV2 to TRBJ2-1, with D perhaps matching TRBD2 (5 bases). This CDR3 is built from 14 residues. Germline CDR1 reads SNHLY; CDR2 reads FYNNEI. V was pared by 11 bases and J by 0 bases, with 14 bases between. In DNA, the CDR3 is TGTGCCTTACAAAGGGAGAGCTCCTACAATGAGCAGTTCTTC. Amino acid sequence: CALQRESSYNEQFF.

This clone was observed a single time. V is TRBV9 and J is TRBJ2-2, with D perhaps matching TRBD1 (6 bases). V was shortened by 2 bases and J by 5 bases, with 16 bases between the two germline ends. The CDR3 is 16 amino acids. Germline values: CDR1 SGDLS, CDR2 YYNGEE. CDR3 DNA sequence: TGTGCCAGCAGCGTGTCACAGGGCCCGTGGACCGGGGAGCTGTTTTTT. Protein product: CASSVSQGPWTGELFF. Drawing the rest from reference TRBV9 and TRBJ2-2, the complete variable domain is DSGVTQTPKHLITATGQRVTLRCSPRSGDLSVYWYQQSLDQGLQFLIQYYNGEERAKGNILERFSAQQFPDLHSELNLSSLELGDSALYFCASSVSQGPWTGELFFGEGSRLTVL.

V gene TRBV28 combines with J gene TRBJ2-3; 8 nucleotides align to TRBD2. Germline trimming cut 6 bases from V and 6 bases from J; bases unmatched to any gene: 14. This CDR3 has 16 residues. Per germline, CDR1 MDHEN and CDR2 SYDVKM. The CDR3: CASSSWTGRGGDTQYF. CDR3 sequence (DNA): TGTGCCAGCAGCTCCTGGACTGGCCGGGGGGGGGATACGCAGTATTTT.

This rearrangement joins TRBV6-6 to TRBJ2-1; 8 bases map to TRBD1. The ends lost 6 bases at V and 6 bases at J; junction bases unmatched: 7. Germline CDR1 reads MNHNY; CDR2 reads SVGAGI (reference sequence). This CDR3 spans 14 amino acids. The CDR3 DNA reads TGTGCCAGCAGGGACCAGGGGGCATCCAATGAGCAGTTCTTC. This translates into CASRDQGASNEQFF.

This rearrangement joins TRBV7-8 to TRBJ1-1, with D perhaps TRBD1 (6 bases). The CDR3 sequence is 15 residues long. Germline-derived CDR1 and CDR2 are SGHVS and FQNEAQ. Trimming cost V 3 bases and J 1 base, with 12 bases left between them. Here the CDR3 DNA reads TGTGCCAGCAGCTTTTTACAGGGTGAGAACACTGAAGCTTTCTTT. It is translated as CASSFLQGENTEAFF.

This chain links TRBV5-1 with TRBJ2-1, with 14 bases matching TRBD2. With 0 bases clipped from V and 9 bases from J, the junction kept 2 bases outside the gene matches. Germline-derived CDR1 and CDR2 are SGHRS and YFSETQ. CDR3 length: 15 amino acids. The CDR3 DNA is TGCGCCAGCAGCTTGGTGGGACTAGCGGGAGTTGAGCAGTTCTTC. It specifies CASSLVGLAGVEQFF.